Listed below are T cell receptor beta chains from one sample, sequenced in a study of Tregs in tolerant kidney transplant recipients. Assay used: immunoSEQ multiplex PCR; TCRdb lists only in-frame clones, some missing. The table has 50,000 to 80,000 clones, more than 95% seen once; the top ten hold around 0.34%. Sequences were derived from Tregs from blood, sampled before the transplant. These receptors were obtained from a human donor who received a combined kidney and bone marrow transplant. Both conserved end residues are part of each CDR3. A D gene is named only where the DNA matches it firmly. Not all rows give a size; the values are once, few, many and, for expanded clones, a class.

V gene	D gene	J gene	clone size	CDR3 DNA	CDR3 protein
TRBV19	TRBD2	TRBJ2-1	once	TGTGCCAGTAGAGGCGGGAGGGCCTCAACGCAGTTCTTC	CASRGGRASTQFF
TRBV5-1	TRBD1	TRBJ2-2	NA	TGCGCCAGCAGAAAAGGGGGCGAAAGCACCGGGGAGCTGTTTTTT	CASRKGGESTGELFF
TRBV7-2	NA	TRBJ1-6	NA	TGTGCCAGCAGCTATTTGGGGGGACCCCTCCACTTT	CASSYLGGPLHF
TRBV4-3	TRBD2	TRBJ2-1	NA	TGCGCCAGCAGCCCACTAGCGAGGGAGGCTAGTGAGCAGTTCTTC	CASSPLAREASEQFF
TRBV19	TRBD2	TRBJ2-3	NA	TGTGCCAGTACTAGCGGGGGGGCACCAGATACGCAGTATTTT	CASTSGGAPDTQYF
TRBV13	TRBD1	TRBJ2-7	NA	TGTGCCAGCAGCGGTTCCGGGACAGGAACTTACGAGCAGTACTTC	CASSGSGTGTYEQYF
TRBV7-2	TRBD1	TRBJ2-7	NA	TGTGCCAGCAGCTTAGGGACAGGGGATGAGCAGTACTTC	CASSLGTGDEQYF
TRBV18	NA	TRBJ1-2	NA	TGTGCCAGCTCACCGGAGAGCTACTATGGCTACACCTTC	CASSPESYYGYTF
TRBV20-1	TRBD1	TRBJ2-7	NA	TGCAGTGGGACAGGCATCTACGAGCAGTACTTC	CSGTGIYEQYF
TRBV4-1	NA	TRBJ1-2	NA	TGCGCCAGCAGCCAACAGGGGATAAGGGACTATGGCTACACCTTC	CASSQQGIRDYGYTF
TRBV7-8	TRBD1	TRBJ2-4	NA	TGTGCCAGCAGCTTAGGGTCACAGGGGGTGAACATTCAGTACTTC	CASSLGSQGVNIQYF
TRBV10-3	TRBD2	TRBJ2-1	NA	TGTGCCATCAGTACCTTAGCGGGGGGGCCGAATGAGCAGTTCTTC	CAISTLAGGPNEQFF
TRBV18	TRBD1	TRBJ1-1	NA	TGTGCCAGCTCTTCGGACAGGGCTCGTGAAGCTTTCTTT	CASSSDRAREAFF
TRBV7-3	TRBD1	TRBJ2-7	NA	TGTGCCAGCAGCCTCCATGGACAGGGTAGACAGTACTTC	CASSLHGQGRQYF
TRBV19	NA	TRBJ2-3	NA	TGTGCCAGTATGCGTCAGGGCACAGATACGCAGTATTTT	CASMRQGTDTQYF
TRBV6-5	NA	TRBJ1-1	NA	TGTGCCAGCAGTTACATAGCTCGGAACACTGAAGCTTTCTTT	CASSYIARNTEAFF
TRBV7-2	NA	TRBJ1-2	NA	TGTGCCAGCTCCCGCGGAGAGGCTCTTGGCTACACCTTC	CASSRGEALGYTF
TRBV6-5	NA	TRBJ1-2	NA	TGTGCCAGCAGTAGGACACTTTACTATGGCTACACCTTC	CASSRTLYYGYTF
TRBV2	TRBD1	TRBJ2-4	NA	TGTGCCAGCGGGGACAGGGATCTGAACATTCAGTACTTC	CASGDRDLNIQYF
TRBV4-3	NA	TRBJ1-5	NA	TGCGCCAGCAGCACCCAGGTTCGTCAGCCCCAGCATTTT	CASSTQVRQPQHF
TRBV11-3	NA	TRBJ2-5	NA	TGTGCCAGCAGCTTGGGCTTGGCTGCCGGAGGGACCCAGTACTTC	CASSLGLAAGGTQYF
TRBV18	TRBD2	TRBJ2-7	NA	TGTGCCAGCTCCGTGACCTATAGCGGGGACATATACGAGCAGTACTTC	CASSVTYSGDIYEQYF
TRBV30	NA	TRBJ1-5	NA	TGTGCCTGGAGTTTGAGGAGCAATCAGCCCCAGCATTTT	CAWSLRSNQPQHF
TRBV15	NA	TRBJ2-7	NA	TGTGCCACCAGCAGCCACTTAGTCCTTTTGTACGAGCAGTACTTC	CATSSHLVLLYEQYF
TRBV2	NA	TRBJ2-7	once	TGTGCCAGCAGTGGGAGGGGCCCTGCCTACGAGCAGTACTTC	CASSGRGPAYEQYF
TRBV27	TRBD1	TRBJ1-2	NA	TGTGCCAGCAGTTTATCCCGGGACAGGGGGCGCGGAGGCTACACCTTC	CASSLSRDRGRGGYTF
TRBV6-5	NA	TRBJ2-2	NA	TGTGCCAGCAGTTACGCGGTCAACACCGGGGAGCTGTTTTTT	CASSYAVNTGELFF
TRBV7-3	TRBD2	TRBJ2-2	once	TGTGCCAGCAGCTCCCGCCCAGCGGGAGGTCAACACACCGGGGAGCTGTTTTTT	CASSSRPAGGQHTGELFF
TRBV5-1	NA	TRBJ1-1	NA	TGCGCCAGCAGCTTGACAGGGAATCCTGCGAACACTGAAGCTTTCTTT	CASSLTGNPANTEAFF
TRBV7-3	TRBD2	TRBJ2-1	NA	TGTGCCAGCAGCCTACTAGCGGGGTTCGGGGGGGAGCAGTTCTTC	CASSLLAGFGGEQFF
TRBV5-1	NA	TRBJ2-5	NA	TGCGCCAGCAGCTTGGAAGCAGGGGGGGAGACCCAGTACTTC	CASSLEAGGETQYF
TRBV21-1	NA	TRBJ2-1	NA	TGTGCCAGCACTAGGGGCTGCAAGCGGGGGGGCGGGAATGAGCAGTTCTTC	CASTRGCKRGGGNEQFF
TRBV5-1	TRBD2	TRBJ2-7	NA	TGCGCCAGCAGCTTAGCGGGAGAGGTTTGGGAGCAGTACTTC	CASSLAGEVWEQYF
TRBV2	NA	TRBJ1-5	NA	TGTGCCAGCAGTGTTCCGAGGGGGTTAGGGCCCCAGCATTTT	CASSVPRGLGPQHF
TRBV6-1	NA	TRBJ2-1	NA	TGTGCCAGCAGTGGAGGTTACGCTCACCTCTACAATGAGCAGTTCTTC	CASSGGYAHLYNEQFF
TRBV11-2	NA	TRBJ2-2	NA	TGTGCCAGCAGCTCAAGGACAGTAAACACCGGGGAGCTGTTTTTT	CASSSRTVNTGELFF
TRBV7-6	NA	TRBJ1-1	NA	TGTGCCAGCAGCTCTCAAATATGGGCGGGGGGCCGGGACACTGAAGCTTTCTTT	CASSSQIWAGGRDTEAFF
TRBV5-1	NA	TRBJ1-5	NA	TGCGCCAGCAGCCTGGAGTGGGGCGGTCAACAGCCCCAGCATTTT	CASSLEWGGQQPQHF
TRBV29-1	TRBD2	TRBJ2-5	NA	TGCAGCGTTGATTTAGCGGGAGAGACCCAGTACTTC	CSVDLAGETQYF
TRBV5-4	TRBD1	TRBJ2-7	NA	TGTGCCAGCAGCCGGGACAGCTTTAACGTCCCCAGTAACGAGCAGTACTTC	CASSRDSFNVPSNEQYF
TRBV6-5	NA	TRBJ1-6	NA	TGTGCCAGCAGTCCCTCAGGGTCCTCACCCCTCCACTTT	CASSPSGSSPLHF
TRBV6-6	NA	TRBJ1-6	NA	TGTGCCAGCAGTTACTCGGGGCCTAGGGATTCACCCCTCCACTTT	CASSYSGPRDSPLHF
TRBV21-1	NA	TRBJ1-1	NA	TGTGCCAGCAGCAAAACAGGGACAGATTCTGCGGTGAACACTGAAGCTTTCTTT	CASSKTGTDSAVNTEAFF
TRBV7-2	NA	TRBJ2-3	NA	TGTGCCAGCAGCCCCCCGGGACTCATAGATACGCAGTATTTT	CASSPPGLIDTQYF
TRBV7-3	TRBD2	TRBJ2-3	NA	TGTGCCAGCAGCTTAGCGGGGGGTGCAAGAGATACGCAGTATTTT	CASSLAGGARDTQYF
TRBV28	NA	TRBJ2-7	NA	TGTGCCAGCAGTTTAACCAGGGACGAGCAGTACTTC	CASSLTRDEQYF
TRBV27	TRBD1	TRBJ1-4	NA	TGTGCCAGCAGTAAACAGGGGGCGGGTGAAAAACTGTTTTTT	CASSKQGAGEKLFF
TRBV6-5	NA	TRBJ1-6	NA	TGTGCCAGCACCCTGGACAGATATAATTCACCCCTCCACTTT	CASTLDRYNSPLHF
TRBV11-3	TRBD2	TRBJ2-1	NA	TGTGCCAGCAGTATTTCTAGCGGTCGCTCCTACAATGAGCAGTTCTTC	CASSISSGRSYNEQFF
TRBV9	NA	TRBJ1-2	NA	TGTGCCAGCAGCCCGAGCCGCGGGTCCTATGGCTACACCTTC	CASSPSRGSYGYTF